This TCR beta chain emerged from a study of early T cells in non-severe SARS-CoV-2 infection. With 3 bases removed from V and 0 bases from J, the gap between germline ends came to 16 bases. This CDR3 has 16 amino acids. Germline V lookup: CDR1 DFQATT, CDR2 SNEGSKA (reference sequence). TCRdb called the 5' RACE reads again in MiXCR, with one record for every CDR3 protein. The table shows under 65,000 distinct CDR3 sequences, with around 13% occurring only once. V is TRBV20-1 and J is TRBJ2-3; D is perhaps TRBD2 (5 bases). This TCR was recovered from an adult who was a healthcare worker with PCR-confirmed SARS-CoV-2 infection or an uninfected control (not recorded which). What was sequenced was whole blood. In nucleotides, the CDR3 is TGCAGTGCTAGGGCCGATCTAGCTACTAGCACAGATACGCAGTATTTT. Translating it yields CSARADLATSTDTQYF.